This T cell receptor beta chain is drawn from a study of blood T cell repertoires in COVID-19. Study overall: Italy, Spain and the United States were the sources of the convalescent and acute COVID-19 samples. Sources were T cells, B-cell-depleted T cells, or PBMCs; the material itself was cDNA or gDNA.

Germline V gene sequence: CDR1 GTSNPN, CDR2 SVGIG (reference sequence). V was trimmed by 3 bases and J by 2 bases, leaving 16 bases between them. This CDR3 is 15 amino acids long. In the original workflow: Cell counts per sample came from amplifying reference gene primers. Some clones are missing from TCRdb's copy, which holds only in-frame ones; the method was immunoSEQ multiplex PCR. V and J calls and clone size are given by that table; D and trimming were obtained from the DNA. This sample has 110,000 to 150,000 clones; 90% occur once, and the top ten carry 9.5% to 11%. Sequenced sample: peripheral blood. The chain carries TRBV30 and TRBJ2-5, with D tentatively TRBD2 (5 bases). The TCR sequence derives from a woman over 75 with acute or convalescent COVID-19. CDR3 region: CAWSFARGLQETQYF. CDR3 bases: TGTGCCTGGAGCTTCGCGAGAGGACTTCAAGAGACCCAGTACTTC.